This T cell receptor (beta chain) emerged from a study of T-cell memory formation after mild COVID-19. TCRdb re-analysed the 5' RACE reads in MiXCR, keeping a single row per CDR3 protein. The sample contains a few hundred thousand distinct CDR3 sequences, approximately 15% of which appear only once. V shed 7 bases, J shed 1 base, and the junction held 8 bases outside the gene matches. Per germline, CDR1 MDHEN and CDR2 SYDVKM. The CDR3 runs 15 residues. Regarding this clonotype: Its antigen is undetermined.

General study points: For contracting clones, CD4+ ones sat mainly in CM and EM, CD8+ in EMRA.

The sequenced sample consisted of PBMCs or a T cell subset sorted from them (not recorded which). The receptor was derived from a man between 18 and 35 years old who had mild COVID-19 (a few samples of this study predate the infection). Cell type and time point are not known. J is TRBJ2-5 and V is TRBV28, with 8 nucleotides matching TRBD1. For the CDR3, the DNA is TGTGCCAGCATGATAACAGGGGGTTCCCAAGAGACCCAGTACTTC. Amino acids: CASMITGGSQETQYF.